A single sample gave rise to the 2 T cell receptor beta chains below, sequenced in a study of identical twins. MiXCR was run by TCRdb on the 5' RACE reads, yielding one entry per CDR3 protein. The sample lists a few hundred thousand distinct CDR3 sequences, about 8.3% seen once, with approximately 3% in the top ten. These sequences were also reported in another study, on yellow fever vaccine responses in identical twins.

The specimen sequenced was CD8+ T cells sorted from blood. These receptors were taken from a woman aged 18 to 35 in good health.

This rearrangement joins TRBV15 to TRBJ2-1; the D gene is possibly TRBD1 (5 bases). V was cut by 4 bases and J by 7 bases, with 11 bases left in between. The length of the CDR3 is 13 residues. Per the germline V gene, CDR1 is LNHNV and CDR2 is YYDKDF (reference sequence). This chain's CDR3 is CATSIGRVNEQFF. Written as DNA, the CDR3 is TGTGCCACCAGCATCGGCAGGGTTAATGAGCAGTTCTTC.

The sample holds a few counts of this clonotype. The chain recombines TRBV10-3 with TRBJ2-7; D might be TRBD1 (6 bases). This CDR3 region has 12 residues. Germline V gene lookup returns CDR1 ENHRY and CDR2 SYGVKD. The germline V and J ends were trimmed by 7 bases and 1 base, with 8 bases remaining between them. The CDR3 DNA is TGTGCCATCAAGGACAGTTCCTACGAGCAGTACTTC. Protein product: CAIKDSSYEQYF.